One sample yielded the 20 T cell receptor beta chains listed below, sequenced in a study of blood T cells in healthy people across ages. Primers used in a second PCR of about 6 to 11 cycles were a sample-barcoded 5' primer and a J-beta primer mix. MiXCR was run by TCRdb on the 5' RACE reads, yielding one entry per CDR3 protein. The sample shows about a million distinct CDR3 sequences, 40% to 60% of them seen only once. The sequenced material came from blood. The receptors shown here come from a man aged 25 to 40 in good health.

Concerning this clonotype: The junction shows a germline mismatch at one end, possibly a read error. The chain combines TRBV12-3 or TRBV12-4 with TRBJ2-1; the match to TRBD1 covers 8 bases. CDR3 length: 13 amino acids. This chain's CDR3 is CTSSGDRFNEQFF. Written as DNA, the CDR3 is TGTACCAGCAGTGGGGACAGGTTCAATGAGCAGTTCTTC.

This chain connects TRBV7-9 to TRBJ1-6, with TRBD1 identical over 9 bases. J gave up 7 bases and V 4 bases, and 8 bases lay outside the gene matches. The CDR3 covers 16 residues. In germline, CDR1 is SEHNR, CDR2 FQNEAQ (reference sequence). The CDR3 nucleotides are TGTGCCAGCAGCTCGCCGGCCGGGACAGGGAATTCACCCCTCCACTTT. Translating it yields CASSSPAGTGNSPLHF.

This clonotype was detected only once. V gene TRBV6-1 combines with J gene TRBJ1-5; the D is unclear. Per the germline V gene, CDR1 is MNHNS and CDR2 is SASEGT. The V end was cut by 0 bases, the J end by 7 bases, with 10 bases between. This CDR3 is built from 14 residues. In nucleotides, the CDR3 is TGTGCCAGCAGTGAAGCGGTTTATTCACAGCCCCAGCATTTT. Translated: CASSEAVYSQPQHF.

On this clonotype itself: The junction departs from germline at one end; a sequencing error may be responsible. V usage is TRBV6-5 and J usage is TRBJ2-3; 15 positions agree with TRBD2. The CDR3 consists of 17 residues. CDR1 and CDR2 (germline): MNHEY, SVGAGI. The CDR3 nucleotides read TGTGCCAGCAGTTACTGGGGGACTAGCGGGGGGCGAGATATGCAGTATTTT. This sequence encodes CASSYWGTSGGRDMQYF.

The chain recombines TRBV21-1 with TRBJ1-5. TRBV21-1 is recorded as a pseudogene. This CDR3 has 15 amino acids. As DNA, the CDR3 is TGTGCCAGCAGCAGGTCGCAGCAGGGAGGACAGCCCCAGCATTTT. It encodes CASSRSQQGGQPQHF.

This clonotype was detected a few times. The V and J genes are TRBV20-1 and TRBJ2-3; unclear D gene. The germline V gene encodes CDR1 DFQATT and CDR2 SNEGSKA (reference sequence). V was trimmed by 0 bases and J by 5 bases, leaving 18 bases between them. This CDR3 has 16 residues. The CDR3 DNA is TGCAGTGCTAGAGATCATGGACCCCGTCCGGGAGATACGCAGTATTTT. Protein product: CSARDHGPRPGDTQYF.

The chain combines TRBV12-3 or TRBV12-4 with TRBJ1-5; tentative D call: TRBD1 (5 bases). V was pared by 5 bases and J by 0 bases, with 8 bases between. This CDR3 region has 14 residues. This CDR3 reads CASSGTPSNQPQHF. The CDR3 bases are TGTGCCAGCAGTGGGACTCCTAGCAATCAGCCCCAGCATTTT.

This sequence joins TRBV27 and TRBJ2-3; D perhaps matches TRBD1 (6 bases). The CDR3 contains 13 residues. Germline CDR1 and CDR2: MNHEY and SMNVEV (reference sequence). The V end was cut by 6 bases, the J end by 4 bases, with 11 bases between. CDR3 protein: CASRGHAADTQYF. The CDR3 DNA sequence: TGTGCCAGCAGGGGACATGCGGCAGATACGCAGTATTTT.

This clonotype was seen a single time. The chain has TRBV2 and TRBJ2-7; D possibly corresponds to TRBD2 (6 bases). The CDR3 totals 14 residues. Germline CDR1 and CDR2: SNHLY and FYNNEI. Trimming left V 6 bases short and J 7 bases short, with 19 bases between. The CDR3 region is CASRVPGLLGEQYF. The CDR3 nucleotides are TGTGCCAGCAGGGTACCGGGACTTCTAGGTGAGCAGTACTTC.

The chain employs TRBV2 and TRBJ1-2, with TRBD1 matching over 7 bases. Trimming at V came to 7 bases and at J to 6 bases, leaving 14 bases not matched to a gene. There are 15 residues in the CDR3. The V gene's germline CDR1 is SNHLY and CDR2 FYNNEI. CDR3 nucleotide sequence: TGTGCCAGCATCCCGGTGGACAGGCGGGACCATGGCTACACCTTC. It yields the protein CASIPVDRRDHGYTF.

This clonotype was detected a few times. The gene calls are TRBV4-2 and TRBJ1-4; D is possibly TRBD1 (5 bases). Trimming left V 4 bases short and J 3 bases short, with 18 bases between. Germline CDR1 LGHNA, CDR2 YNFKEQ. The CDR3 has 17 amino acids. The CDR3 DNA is TGTGCCAGCAGCCCACCCGAGGGGTATACCTCTAATGAAAAACTGTTTTTT. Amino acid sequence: CASSPPEGYTSNEKLFF.

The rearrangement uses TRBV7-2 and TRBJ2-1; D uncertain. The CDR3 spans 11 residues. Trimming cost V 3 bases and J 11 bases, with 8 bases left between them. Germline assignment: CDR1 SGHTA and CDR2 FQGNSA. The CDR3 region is CASSLGEKQFF. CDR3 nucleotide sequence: TGTGCCAGCAGCTTGGGCGAGAAGCAGTTCTTC. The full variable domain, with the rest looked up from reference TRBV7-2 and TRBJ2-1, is GAGVSQSPSNKVTEKGKDVELRCDPISGHTALYWYRQSLGQGLEFLIYFQGNSAPDKSGLPSDRFSAERTGGSVSTLTIQRTQQEDSAVYLCASSLGEKQFFGPGTRLTVL.

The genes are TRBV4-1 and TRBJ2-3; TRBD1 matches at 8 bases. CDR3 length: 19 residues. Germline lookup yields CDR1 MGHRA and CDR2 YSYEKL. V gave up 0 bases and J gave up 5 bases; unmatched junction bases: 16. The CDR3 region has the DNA TGCGCCAGCAGCCAAGATCAGGTGACAGGGGAGTATGGTCGAGATACGCAGTATTTT. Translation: CASSQDQVTGEYGRDTQYF.

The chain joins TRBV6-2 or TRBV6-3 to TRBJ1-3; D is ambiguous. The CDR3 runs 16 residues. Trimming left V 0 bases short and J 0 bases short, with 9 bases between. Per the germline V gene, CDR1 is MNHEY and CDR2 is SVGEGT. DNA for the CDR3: TGTGCCAGCAGTTACTCGAGTGGACTCTCTGGAAACACCATATATTTT. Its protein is CASSYSSGLSGNTIYF.

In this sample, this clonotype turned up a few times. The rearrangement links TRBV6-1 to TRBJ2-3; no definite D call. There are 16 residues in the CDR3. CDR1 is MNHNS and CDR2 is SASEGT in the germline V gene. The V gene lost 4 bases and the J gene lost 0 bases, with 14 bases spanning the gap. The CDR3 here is CASSGVGFTSTDTQYF. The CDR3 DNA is TGTGCCAGCAGTGGTGTTGGTTTTACTAGCACAGATACGCAGTATTTT.

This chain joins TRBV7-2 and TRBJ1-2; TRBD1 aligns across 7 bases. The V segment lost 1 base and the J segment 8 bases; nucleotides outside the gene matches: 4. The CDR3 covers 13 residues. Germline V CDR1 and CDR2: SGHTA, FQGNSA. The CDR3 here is CASSLEGAKGYTF. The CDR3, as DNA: TGTGCCAGCAGCTTAGAGGGGGCGAAGGGCTACACCTTC.

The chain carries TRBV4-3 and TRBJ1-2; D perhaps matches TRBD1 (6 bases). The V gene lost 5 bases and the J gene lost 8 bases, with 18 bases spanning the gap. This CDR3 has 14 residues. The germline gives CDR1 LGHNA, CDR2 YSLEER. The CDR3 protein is CASSTGGRRLGYTF. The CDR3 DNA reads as TGCGCCAGCAGCACTGGGGGCAGGCGGCTCGGCTACACCTTC.

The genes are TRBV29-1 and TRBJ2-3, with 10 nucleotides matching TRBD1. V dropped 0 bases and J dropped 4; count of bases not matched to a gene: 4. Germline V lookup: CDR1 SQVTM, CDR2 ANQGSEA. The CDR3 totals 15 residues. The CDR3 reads CSVEEGDRGPDTQYF. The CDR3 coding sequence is TGCAGCGTTGAAGAGGGGGACAGGGGTCCAGATACGCAGTATTTT.

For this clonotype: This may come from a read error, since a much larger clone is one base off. The CDR3 reads CAGSPGTVAEKLFF. The CDR3 DNA follows: TGTGCCGGCAGCCCCGGGACAGTCGCCGAAAAACTGTTTTTT. The chain joins TRBV3-1 to TRBJ1-4; 7 positions agree with TRBD1. The CDR3 extends over 14 amino acids. Germline V gives CDR1 LGHDT, CDR2 YNNKEL (reference sequence).

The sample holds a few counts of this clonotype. CDR3 loop: CASSVAGDSYGYTF. The CDR3 nucleotides read TGTGCCAGCAGTGTCGCAGGGGATTCCTATGGCTACACCTTC. This chain links TRBV6-1 with TRBJ1-2, with a tentative D call TRBD1 (6 bases). The CDR3 totals 14 residues. Per the germline V gene, CDR1 is MNHNS and CDR2 is SASEGT. Trimming pared 4 bases from V and 4 bases from J, leaving 13 bases between.